This T cell receptor (beta chain) was profiled in a study of T cells in Graves' hyperthyroidism and ophthalmopathy. Patients showing uncontrolled infection, other autoimmune disease, pregnancy or lactation were ineligible. Diagnoses were made from clinical symptoms, serum measures (thyroxine and TRAb), thyroid ultrasound and orbital computed tomography. Overall study findings and caveats: In the blood, most expanded thyroid clonotypes above 0.001 appeared as well. Before onset, ophthalmopathy was predicted by the model a median roughly 6.8 months earlier.

This clonotype was observed at least ten times. Its cognate antigen is unknown. Authors of the study amplified TCR beta CDR3 regions from RNA transcripts. The HTBI primer set served for first-round RT-PCR of the TCR CDR3. TCRdb re-called the multiplex PCR reads through MiXCR, storing one row per CDR3 protein. The sample has 490,000 or so distinct CDR3 sequences, approximately 48% seen once; the top ten hold about two fifths. The specimen sequenced was peripheral blood or thyroid tissue (not recorded which). The TCR sequence derives from an adult woman with Graves' disease, either hyperthyroidism or ophthalmopathy (not recorded which).

The CDR3 coding sequence is TGTGCCAGCAGCTCCGTCCAGGGGGCGCAATGGGACACCATATATTTT. Its protein product is CASSSVQGAQWDTIYF. J is TRBJ1-3 and V is TRBV5-6; 8 bases are a match to TRBD1. The V gene's germline CDR1 is SGHDT and CDR2 YYEEEE. The CDR3 covers 16 residues. Trimming cost V 3 bases and J 8 bases; bases outside gene matches: 13.